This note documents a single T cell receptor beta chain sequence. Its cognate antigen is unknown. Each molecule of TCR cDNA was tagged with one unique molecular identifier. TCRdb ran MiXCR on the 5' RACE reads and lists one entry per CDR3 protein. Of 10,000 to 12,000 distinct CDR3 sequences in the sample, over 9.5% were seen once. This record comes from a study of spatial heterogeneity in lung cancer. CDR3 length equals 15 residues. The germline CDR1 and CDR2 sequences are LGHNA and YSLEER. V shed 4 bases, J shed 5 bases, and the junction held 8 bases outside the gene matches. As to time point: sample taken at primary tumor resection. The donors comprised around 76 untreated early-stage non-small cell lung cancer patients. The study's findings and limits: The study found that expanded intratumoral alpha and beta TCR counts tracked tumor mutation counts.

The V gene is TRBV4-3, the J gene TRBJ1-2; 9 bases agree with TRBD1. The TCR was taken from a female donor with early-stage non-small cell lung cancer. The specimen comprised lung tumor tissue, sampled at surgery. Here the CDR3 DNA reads TGCGCCAGCAGCCGAGACAGGGGGACTCGTTATGGCTACACCTTC. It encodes CASSRDRGTRYGYTF.